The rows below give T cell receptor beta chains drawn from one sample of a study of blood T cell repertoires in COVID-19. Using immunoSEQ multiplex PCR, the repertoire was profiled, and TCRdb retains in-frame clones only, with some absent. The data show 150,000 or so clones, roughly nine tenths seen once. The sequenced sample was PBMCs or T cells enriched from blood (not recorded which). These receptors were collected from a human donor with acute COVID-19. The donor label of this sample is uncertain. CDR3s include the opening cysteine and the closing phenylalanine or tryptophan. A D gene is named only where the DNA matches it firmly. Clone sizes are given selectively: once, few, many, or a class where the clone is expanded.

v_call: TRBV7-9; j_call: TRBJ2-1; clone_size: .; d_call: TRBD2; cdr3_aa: CASSPPGTSLYNEQFF; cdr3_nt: TGTGCCAGCAGCCCCCCCGGGACTAGCCTATACAATGAGCAGTTCTTC
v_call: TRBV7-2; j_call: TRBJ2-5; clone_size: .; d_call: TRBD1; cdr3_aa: CASSPDRVQETQYF; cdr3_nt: TGTGCCAGCAGCCCAGACAGGGTCCAAGAGACCCAGTACTTC
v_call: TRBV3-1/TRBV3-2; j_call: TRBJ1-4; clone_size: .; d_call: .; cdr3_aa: CASSQALRDNERSTNEKLFF; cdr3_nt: TGTGCCAGCAGCCAAGCCCTTAGGGACAACGAAAGGTCAACTAATGAAAAACTGTTTTTT
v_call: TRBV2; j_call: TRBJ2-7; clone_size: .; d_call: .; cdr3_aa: CASRRDDSSYEQYF; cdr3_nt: TGTGCCAGTCGGCGGGACGACAGCTCCTACGAGCAGTACTTC
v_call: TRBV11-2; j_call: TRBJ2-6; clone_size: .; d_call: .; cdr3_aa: CASSSPGANVLTF; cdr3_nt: TGTGCCAGCAGCTCTCCTGGGGCCAACGTCCTGACTTTC
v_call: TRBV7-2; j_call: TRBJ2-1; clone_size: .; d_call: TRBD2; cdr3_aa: CASSLVSPLSGGPYNEQFF; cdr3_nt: TGTGCCAGCAGCTTAGTAAGCCCCCTTAGCGGGGGCCCCTACAATGAGCAGTTCTTC
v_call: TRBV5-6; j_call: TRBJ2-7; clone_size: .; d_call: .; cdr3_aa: CASSLAAYEQYF; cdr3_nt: TGTGCCAGCAGCTTGGCTGCCTACGAGCAGTACTTC
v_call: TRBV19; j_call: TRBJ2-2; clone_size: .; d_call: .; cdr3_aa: CASSTRAGHTGELFF; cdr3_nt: TGTGCCAGTAGTACCCGGGCAGGGCACACCGGGGAGCTGTTTTTT
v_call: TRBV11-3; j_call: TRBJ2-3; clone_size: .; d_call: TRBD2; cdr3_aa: CASSQGLAGGPITQYF; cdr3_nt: TGTGCCAGCAGCCAAGGACTAGCGGGGGGCCCGATTACGCAGTATTTT
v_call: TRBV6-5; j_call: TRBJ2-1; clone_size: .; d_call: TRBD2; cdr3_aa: CASRAPGLAFEQFF; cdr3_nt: TGTGCCAGCAGGGCCCCGGGACTAGCTTTTGAGCAGTTCTTC
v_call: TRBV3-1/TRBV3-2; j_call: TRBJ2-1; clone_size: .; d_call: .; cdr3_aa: CASSQESEGGNEQFF; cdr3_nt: TGTGCCAGCAGCCAAGAGAGCGAGGGGGGGAATGAGCAGTTCTTC
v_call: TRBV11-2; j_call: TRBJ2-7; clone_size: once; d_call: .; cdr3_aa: CASSTDSSYEQYF; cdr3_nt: TGTGCCAGCAGCACAGATTCCAGCTACGAGCAGTACTTC
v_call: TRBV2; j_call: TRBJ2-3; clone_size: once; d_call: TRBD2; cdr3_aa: CASSGGLANTQYF; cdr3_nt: TGTGCCAGCAGCGGAGGACTAGCGAATACGCAGTATTTT
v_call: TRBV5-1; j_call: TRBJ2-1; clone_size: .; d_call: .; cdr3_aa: CASSFDVSGRYNEQFF; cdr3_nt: TGCGCCAGCAGCTTTGACGTGTCGGGGAGGTACAATGAGCAGTTCTTC
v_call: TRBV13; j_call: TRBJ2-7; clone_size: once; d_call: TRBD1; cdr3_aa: CASSPARDRGGGEQYF; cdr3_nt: TGTGCCAGCAGCCCGGCCCGGGACAGGGGAGGAGGCGAGCAGTACTTC
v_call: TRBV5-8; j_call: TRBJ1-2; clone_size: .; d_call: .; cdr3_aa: CASSLGDSYGYTF; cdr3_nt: TGTGCCAGCAGCCTGGGAGACAGCTATGGCTACACCTTC
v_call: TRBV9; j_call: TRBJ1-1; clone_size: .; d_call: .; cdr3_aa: CASSVATGWDTEAFF; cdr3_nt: TGTGCCAGCAGCGTAGCCACGGGATGGGACACTGAAGCTTTCTTT
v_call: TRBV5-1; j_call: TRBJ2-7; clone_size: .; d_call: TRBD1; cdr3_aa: CASSPRQGAYEQYF; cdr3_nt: TGCGCCAGCAGCCCGAGACAGGGTGCGTACGAGCAGTACTTC
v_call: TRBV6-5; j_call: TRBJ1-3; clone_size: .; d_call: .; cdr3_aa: CASSPTYEKNTIYF; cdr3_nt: TGTGCCAGCAGCCCCACGTATGAGAAAAACACCATATATTTT
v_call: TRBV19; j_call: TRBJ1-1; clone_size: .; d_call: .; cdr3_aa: CASSAYRAEDTEAFF; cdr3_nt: TGTGCCAGTAGTGCGTACAGGGCCGAGGACACTGAAGCTTTCTTT
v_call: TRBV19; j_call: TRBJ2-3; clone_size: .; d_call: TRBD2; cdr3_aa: CASKGVAGVTDTQYF; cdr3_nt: TGTGCCAGTAAAGGCGTCGCGGGGGTCACAGATACGCAGTATTTT
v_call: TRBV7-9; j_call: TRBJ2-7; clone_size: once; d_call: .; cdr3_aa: CASSPFGLNYDEQYF; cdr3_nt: TGTGCCAGCAGCCCATTCGGACTTAACTACGACGAGCAGTACTTC